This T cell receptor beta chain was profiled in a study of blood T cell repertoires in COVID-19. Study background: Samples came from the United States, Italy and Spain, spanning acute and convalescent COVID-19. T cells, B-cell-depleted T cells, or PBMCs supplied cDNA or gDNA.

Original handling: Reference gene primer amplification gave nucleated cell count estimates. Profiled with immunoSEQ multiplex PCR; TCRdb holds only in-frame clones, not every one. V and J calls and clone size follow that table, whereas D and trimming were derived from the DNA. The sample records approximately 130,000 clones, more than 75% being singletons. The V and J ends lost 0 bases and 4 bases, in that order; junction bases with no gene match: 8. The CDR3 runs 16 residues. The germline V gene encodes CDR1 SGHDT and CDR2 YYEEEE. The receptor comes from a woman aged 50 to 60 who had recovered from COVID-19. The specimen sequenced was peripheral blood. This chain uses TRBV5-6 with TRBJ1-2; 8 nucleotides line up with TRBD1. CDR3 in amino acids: CASSLAGGQGIYGYTF. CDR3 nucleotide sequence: TGTGCCAGCAGCTTGGCCGGAGGACAGGGAATCTATGGCTACACCTTC.